This T cell receptor (beta chain) was profiled in a study of blood T cell repertoires in COVID-19. Study information: Samples came from the United States, Italy and Spain, spanning acute and convalescent COVID-19.

TCRdb's copy holds only in-frame clones and misses some; the assay was immunoSEQ multiplex PCR. The sample records 25,000 to 30,000 clones, 75% to 90% being singletons. CDR3 length: 17 amino acids. V was pared by 3 bases and J by 5 bases, with 13 bases of the junction left unmatched. Germline CDR1 LNHNV, CDR2 YYDKDF (reference sequence). This TCR was sampled from a man in his 70s with active COVID-19. Sequencing input: peripheral blood. This chain links TRBV15 with TRBJ1-2, with TRBD1 identical over 9 bases. The CDR3 coding sequence is TGTGCCACCAGCAGTCTTGGACAGGGGCCCTTTTATTATGGCTACACCTTC. Its protein product is CATSSLGQGPFYYGYTF. Variable domain in full (rest from reference TRBV15 and TRBJ1-2): DAMVIQNPRYQVTQFGKPVTLSCSQTLNHNVMYWYQQKSSQAPKLLFHYYDKDFNNEADTPDNFQSRRPNTSFCFLDIRSPGLGDTAMYLCATSSLGQGPFYYGYTFGSGTRLTVV.